This entry lists 3 T cell receptor beta chains sequenced from one sample in a study of CD4 T cells in relation to SARS-CoV-2 and coronaviruses. Produced via immunoSEQ multiplex PCR; TCRdb's table is partial and in-frame only. This table holds around 31,000 clones, about three quarters found once. Their target antigens are unknown. Sequencing was carried out using memory CD4+ T cells from PBMCs, cultured in vitro. These receptors were obtained from an adult with COVID-19.

The CDR3 protein is CAISETGQGFSGELFF. The CDR3 DNA is TGTGCCATCAGTGAGACAGGACAGGGATTTTCCGGGGAGCTGTTTTTT. The J gene is TRBJ2-2, the V gene TRBV10-3; TRBD1 agrees at 8 bases. Trimming at V came to 2 bases and at J to 6 bases, leaving 8 bases not matched to a gene. Germline V gene lookup returns CDR1 ENHRY and CDR2 SYGVKD. CDR3 length: 16 amino acids.

The rearrangement links TRBV29-1 to TRBJ2-5, with TRBD2 identical over 11 bases. Germline CDR1 is SQVTM and CDR2 is ANQGSEA. This CDR3 has 13 amino acids. V trimming: 6 bases; J trimming: 2 bases; junction bases outside the gene matches: 2. The CDR3 loop reads CSVRLAGQETQYF. For the CDR3, the DNA is TGCAGCGTAAGACTAGCGGGACAAGAGACCCAGTACTTC.

The J gene is TRBJ2-3, the V gene TRBV30; TRBD1 matches at 7 bases. The junction had 7 bases not matched to a gene; V was cut back by 5 bases and J by 2 bases. The CDR3 spans 14 residues. CDR1 is GTSNPN and CDR2 is SVGIG in the germline V gene (reference sequence). The CDR3 protein is CAWATGLNTDTQYF. In DNA form, the CDR3 reads TGTGCCTGGGCGACAGGGTTGAACACAGATACGCAGTATTTT.